What follows is one TCR beta chain and its context. The data were obtained in a study of human T cells and chemical hapten exposure. Deletions cut 6 bases from V and 11 bases from J, with 17 bases between. CDR1 MDHEN and CDR2 SYDVKM come from the germline V gene. CDR3 length equals 13 residues. Indicated time point: patch test 3, about 24 weeks after DPC sensitization. Treatment in this sample: therapeutic diphenylcyclopropenone sensitization with weekly scalp DPC. TCRdb independently ran MiXCR on the RACE reads; one entry per CDR3 protein. The sample lists about 90,000 distinct CDR3 sequences; approximately 10% were seen once.

The chain has TRBV28 and TRBJ1-5, with unresolved D. This specimen was whole blood, taken in connection with sensitization to the hapten diphenylcyclopropenone (DPC). The receptor's source is a woman in her 30s with alopecia areata. Some clones in this sample may be carry-over from other donors' samples. DNA of the CDR3: TGTGCCAGCAGCGCCCCAAAACTGGGGACCCAGCATTTT. It translates to CASSAPKLGTQHF.